The next 8 T cell receptor beta chains were all read from a single sample in a study of OX40 agonist ivuxolimab in advanced cancers. The table came from immunoSEQ multiplex PCR; TCRdb's copy has only in-frame clones and leaves some out. The table lists about 130,000 clones, about nine tenths of them singletons, with roughly 0.85% in the top ten. Sequenced here: CD4+ or CD8+ T cells sorted from blood, sampled in a trial of the OX40 agonist ivuxolimab. The receptors originated from an adult with an advanced solid tumor such as melanoma, head and neck, liver or kidney cancer.

V usage is TRBV27 and J usage is TRBJ2-1, with unresolved D. The CDR3 extends over 17 amino acids. CDR1 and CDR2 (germline): MNHEY, SMNVEV (reference sequence). Trimming left V 2 bases short and J 1 base short, with 15 bases between. CDR3 sequence (DNA): TGTGCCAGCAGTTTAAGAAGGGATAGGGTATCCTACAATGAGCAGTTCTTC. Translating it yields CASSLRRDRVSYNEQFF.

The chain joins TRBV9 to TRBJ2-1; D gene ambiguous. The CDR3 consists of 15 residues. V was shortened by 0 bases and J by 5 bases, with 12 bases between the two germline ends. Germline V gene sequence: CDR1 SGDLS, CDR2 YYNGEE. CDR3 coding DNA: TGTGCCAGCAGCGTAGGTGGTAGCACCCACAATGAGCAGTTCTTC. Protein: CASSVGGSTHNEQFF.

This chain connects TRBV5-1 to TRBJ1-3, with 8 positions matching TRBD1. The CDR3 consists of 14 residues. In germline, CDR1 is SGHRS, CDR2 YFSETQ. V lost 3 bases and J lost 3; bases outside the gene matches: 2. The CDR3 here is CASSSTGVGNTIYF. DNA of the CDR3: TGCGCCAGCAGCTCGACAGGGGTTGGAAACACCATATATTTT.

This sequence joins TRBV19 and TRBJ2-3; D unresolved. The V gene lost 5 bases and the J gene lost 2 bases, with 8 bases spanning the gap. This CDR3 comprises 13 residues. CDR1 is LNHDA and CDR2 is SQIVND in the germline V gene (reference sequence). In DNA, the CDR3 is TGTGCCAGTAGTTTCGGAAACACAGATACGCAGTATTTT. This encodes CASSFGNTDTQYF.

This chain uses TRBV29-1 with TRBJ2-7; D perhaps matches TRBD2 (6 bases). Germline V gene data show CDR1 as SQVTM and CDR2 as ANQGSEA. V shed 5 bases and J shed 4 bases, with 15 bases lying between them. The CDR3 loop spans 13 amino acids. The CDR3 is CSVRDGGSYEQYF. CDR3 nucleotide sequence: TGCAGCGTTCGGGATGGGGGGTCGTACGAGCAGTACTTC.

The chain has TRBV7-3 and TRBJ2-3, with D perhaps matching TRBD1 (6 bases). The CDR3 has 12 residues. Germline V gene data show CDR1 as SGHTA and CDR2 as FQGTGA. V lost 5 bases and J 5 bases, leaving 8 bases between the germline ends. This chain's CDR3 is CASSGGRDTQYF. DNA for the CDR3: TGTGCCAGCAGCGGGGGCCGAGATACGCAGTATTTT.

The rearrangement uses TRBV4-3 and TRBJ2-1; D is perhaps TRBD1 (6 bases). Looked up from germline, CDR1 is LGHNA and CDR2 is YSLEER. The germline V and J ends were trimmed by 3 bases and 6 bases, with 12 bases remaining between them. This CDR3 is 14 amino acids long. The CDR3 sequence: CASSHQGISNEQFF. The CDR3 DNA follows: TGCGCCAGCAGCCACCAGGGGATAAGCAATGAGCAGTTCTTC.

The chain links TRBV7-9 to TRBJ2-4, with a weak D call TRBD2 (5 bases). With 3 bases removed from V and 5 bases from J, the gap between germline ends came to 14 bases. Germline-derived CDR1 and CDR2 are SEHNR and FQNEAQ (reference sequence). The CDR3 spans 15 residues. The CDR3 loop is CASSFRDERQNIQYF. Here the CDR3 DNA reads TGTGCCAGCAGCTTCCGGGATGAGCGTCAAAACATTCAGTACTTC.